This entry is about one TCR beta chain. Its antigen remains unidentified. This sample is part of a study of cytomegalovirus exposure and HLA in healthy donors. The study, taken as a whole, reports: Later analysis identified a missense DCLRE1C variant that was linked to TCR beta V- and J-gene trimming. When presence/absence was analysed, sequencing depth was taken to be roughly uniform across donors. Most likely, a cluster of highly shared sequence variants arose as a sequencing artifact.

CDR1 is MGHRA, CDR2 YSYEKL, per germline. The germline V and J ends were trimmed by 1 base and 4 bases, with 16 bases remaining between them. The CDR3 sequence is 16 residues long. This PCR relied on a set of 60 Vbeta primers and 13 Jbeta primers. Clones were read by immunoSEQ multiplex PCR, and TCRdb kept only the in-frame ones, dropping some. The data show some 170,000 clones, around nine tenths seen once. The clonotype comes from a woman aged 30 to 39 in good health and CMV-seronegative. The genes are TRBV4-1 and TRBJ2-5; weak D call: TRBD1 (5 bases). The material sequenced was PBMCs. The CDR3 sequence: CASSQVGKGRGETQYF. The CDR3 DNA reads as TGCGCCAGCAGCCAAGTGGGCAAGGGGCGAGGAGAGACCCAGTACTTC.